The present entry profiles one T cell receptor beta chain with its context. This receptor's antigen is unknown. No much larger clone exists at a distance of one base, and base qualities are not known. The germline V gene (reference sequence) yields DFQATT for CDR1 and SNEGSKA for CDR2. For this chain, trimming is 6 bases at the V end and 0 bases at the J end, and the number of junction bases without a gene match is 8. The cysteine opens and the phenylalanine closes a CDR3 of 17 amino acids. The only DNA kept is the CDR3, 51 bases in frame from the first base. The data are from a study of blood T cells in healthy people across ages (dated by TCRdb to between 2014 and 2017). About the study as a whole: Template switching captured roughly one uniquely barcoded TCR beta cDNA molecule per two T cells in model experiments. The study measured age-related changes in TCR beta repertoire diversity using deep sequencing normalized with unique cDNA molecular identifiers. Four age groups were formed from the donors: young (average roughly 15 years), middle-aged (less than 40), aged (under 70) and long-lived (less than 85). To avoid experimental bias, donors of different ages were randomly spread across the sequencing lanes. Using the same blood draw, the study looked at two additional independent replicas of 1 million unique cDNA reads for two donors, one aged 18 to 29 and the other aged 80 or older. The investigation overall reported the following: Because donor CMV infection status was unknown, age-related changes in expanded clonotypes were potentially confounded. Estimates of total diversity based on one million sequenced T cells were regarded as lower bounds and as underestimates. Compared with the aged group, the long-lived group had more naive CD4+ T cells, fewer expanded clones and increased TCR diversity, suggesting age selection. As age increased, observed TCR beta diversity per million T cells dropped in a roughly linear way, and a significant reduction was already evident by age roughly 40. Conclusive comparison of naive and antigen-experienced compartments was prevented by the profiling of bulk unsorted PBMCs. A strong correlation was found between observed TCR beta diversity and the percentage of naive T cells measured by flow cytometry.

The roughly 39 donors, aged about 6 to 95 years, were systemically healthy Caucasian individuals from Russia. Each donor gave roughly 9.5 milliliters of peripheral blood, collected into EDTA-treated Vacutainer tubes. Ficoll-Paque density-gradient centrifugation was used to isolate PBMCs, with at least 6 million per sample. Trizol reagent was used to extract total RNA from PBMCs, with at least 5.5 micrograms per sample. For every donor, an aliquot of PBMCs went through flow cytometry to measure the percentages of naive CD45RAhigh/CD27high T cells. The library was obtained by 5' RACE. TCRdb lists the instrument as Illumina HiSeq 2500. The second PCR ran for roughly 7 to 11 cycles and used a J-beta primer mix along with a sample-barcoded 5' primer. Each TCR beta cDNA molecule received a unique molecular identifier from a template-switch 5' adaptor carrying 12 random nucleotides. Each sample yielded at least 3 million CDR3-containing paired-end reads. First-strand cDNA was synthesized from all RNA with the Mint cDNA synthesis kit, primed by a TRBC-specific oligonucleotide. Following uracil-DNA glycosylase treatment, a first 18-cycle PCR with universal primers M1SS and BC2_uni_R was performed on all cDNA. The published analysis was carried out like this. For normalization, 1 million high-quality reads, each with a distinct molecular identifier, were randomly selected from each sample. Reads sharing molecular identifiers were discarded rather than binned into consensus sequences. MiTCR, run with a Q25 quality threshold and the strictest error-elimination algorithm, handled CDR3 identification, clonotype clustering and error correction. A nonparametric unseen species model with Euler transformation was used to estimate lower-bound total TCR beta diversity. TCRdb trimmed public reads at Q25 via fastp, called clones via MiXCR and kept in-frame beta chains. A single entry per CDR3 protein holds the most common genes and DNA from its merged rows. TCRdb's processing, not the study's, gives the V and J calls here. Recorded for this sample are some 920,000 distinct CDR3 sequences; 45% to 60% of them occurred a single time. Of the sample, 20% to 25% falls within the top ten clones.

The specimen was blood. This TCR was sampled from a woman aged 60-70 years in good health. The rearrangement joined TRBV20-1 to TRBJ2-6, and TRBD1 aligns with 10 junction nucleotides. The DNA is TGCAGTGCCACCGGGACAGGGGATCTCTCTGGGGCCAACGTCCTGACTTTC. This codes for CSATGTGDLSGANVLTF.